One sample yielded the 4 T cell receptor beta chains listed below, sequenced in a study of blood T cell repertoires in COVID-19. Clones were sequenced by immunoSEQ multiplex PCR, and TCRdb holds only the in-frame ones, with some missing. The sample records approximately 220,000 clones, approximately 83% being singletons. Input material: PBMCs or T cells enriched from blood (not recorded which). The receptor source for this set is a woman aged 40 to 50 with acute COVID-19.

The rearrangement uses TRBV7-2 and TRBJ2-7, with 9 bases matching TRBD2. Germline CDR1 and CDR2: SGHTA and FQGNSA. This CDR3 comprises 14 residues. V lost 1 base and J lost 2; bases outside the gene matches: 0. The CDR3 bases are TGTGCCAGCAGCTTAGAGCGGGGGGCCTACGAGCAGTACTTC. Translated, it gives CASSLERGAYEQYF.

V and J are TRBV2 and TRBJ1-3; D uncertain. V lost 9 bases, J lost 1 base, and 7 bases lay in between. The CDR3 has 12 amino acids. Germline V gives CDR1 SNHLY, CDR2 FYNNEI. The CDR3 nucleotides are TGTGCCAGGAAAGCTTCTGGAAACACCATATATTTT. Its protein product is CARKASGNTIYF.

The chain employs TRBV7-8 and TRBJ1-5, with a possible D match to TRBD1 (6 bases). The germline V gene encodes CDR1 SGHVS and CDR2 FQNEAQ. Trimming stripped 5 bases from V and 2 bases from J, with 13 bases between. This CDR3 contains 15 residues. The CDR3 loop reads CASSLTWGRNQPQHF. The CDR3 nucleotides are TGTGCCAGCAGCCTCACTTGGGGGCGCAATCAGCCCCAGCATTTT.

The rearrangement joins TRBV19 to TRBJ2-3; D is ambiguous. CDR3 length: 14 amino acids. Germline CDR1 LNHDA, CDR2 SQIVND (reference sequence). Trimming pared 1 base from V and 1 base from J, leaving 6 bases between. This CDR3 is CASSIGLRTDTQYF. The CDR3 bases are TGTGCCAGTAGTATAGGTCTTCGCACAGATACGCAGTATTTT.